The entry below describes one T cell receptor (beta chain). Profiled with immunoSEQ multiplex PCR; TCRdb holds only in-frame clones, not every one. The table includes approximately 150,000 clones, over 80% detected once. The data were obtained in a study of blood T cell repertoires in COVID-19. Study in general: COVID-19 samples from acute and convalescent phases originated in the United States, Italy and Spain. The cDNA or gDNA used as material had been derived from T cells, B-cell-depleted T cells, or PBMCs.

Sequences were obtained from peripheral blood. The source is a woman aged 50 to 60 with acute or convalescent COVID-19.

CDR3 amino acids: CASSVDLTGEGTEAFF. The CDR3 DNA reads TGTGCCAGCAGCGTCGATTTGACAGGCGAGGGGACTGAAGCTTTCTTT. The V call is TRBV5-5, the J call TRBJ1-1; tentative D call: TRBD1 (6 bases). The CDR3 has 16 amino acids. Per germline, CDR1 SGHKS and CDR2 YYEKEE (reference sequence). V dropped 4 bases and J dropped 5 bases, with 21 bases sitting between them. The full variable domain, in which reference TRBV5-5 and TRBJ1-1 provide the parts outside the CDR3, is DAGVTQSPTHLIKTRGQQVTLRCSPISGHKSVSWYQQVLGQGPQFIFQYYEKEERGRGNFPDRFSARQFPNYSSELNVNALLLGDSALYLCASSVDLTGEGTEAFFGQGTRLTVV.